These 23 T cell receptor beta chains were sequenced from one sample in a study of metastatic and nonmetastatic thyroid tumors. Ahead of thyroid surgery, no patient had received treatment of any kind. TCRdb re-called the PCR reads with MiXCR. The sample includes around 26,000 clones, 19% seen only once; the top ten take roughly 5%. The sequencing sample was made of blood. Receptors were obtained from a male donor with papillary thyroid cancer or a benign thyroid nodule (not recorded which). Some clones in this sample may be carry-over from other donors' samples.

With regard to this clone: Germline is not matched at one junction end, which may reflect a read error. The sample contains more than one DNA sequence encoding this CDR3. The chain links TRBV20-1 to TRBJ2-5; tentatively, D is TRBD1 or TRBD2 (5 bases each). From germline, CDR1 is DFQATT and CDR2 SNEGSKA (reference sequence). The CDR3 totals 13 residues. As DNA, the CDR3 is TGCAGTGTCCAGTCAGGGACGCAAGAGACCCAATACTTC. The encoded protein is CSVQSGTQETQYF.

This clone appeared many times. J is TRBJ2-6 and V is TRBV5-4; 8 positions match TRBD1. CDR1 and CDR2 from the germline V gene are SGHNT and YYREEE (reference sequence). V shed 5 bases, J shed 6 bases, and the junction held 7 bases outside the gene matches. CDR3 length equals 15 residues. DNA for the CDR3: TGTGCCAGCAGTTATCAGGGGGCCCAGGCCAACGTCCTGACTTTC. Its translation: CASSYQGAQANVLTF.

This clone was recorded a few times. The chain carries TRBV6-5 and TRBJ2-3, with TRBD2 identical over 15 bases. The CDR3 is 15 amino acids. The J segment lost 6 bases and the V segment lost 2 bases, leaving 0 bases of the junction unmatched. The germline V gene encodes CDR1 MNHEY and CDR2 SVGAGI. The CDR3 loop reads CASSYGTSGGDTQYF. CDR3 nucleotides: TGTGCCAGCAGTTACGGGACTAGCGGGGGGGATACGCAGTATTTT.

This clone was counted many times. The chain joins TRBV4-1 to TRBJ2-3; either TRBD1 or TRBD2 may supply D (5 bases each). The CDR3 is 16 amino acids. Germline CDR1 reads MGHRA; CDR2 reads YSYEKL. The ends were cut back, 2 bases at V and 0 bases at J, with 12 bases in the middle. CDR3: CASSQRERTSTDTQYF. The CDR3 bases are TGCGCCAGCAGCCAAAGGGAGCGGACAAGCACAGATACGCAGTATTTT.

This clone appeared many times. A read error may be the cause here, since a much bigger clone is one base away. This chain uses TRBV5-1 with TRBJ2-2; 7 positions match TRBD2. The J segment lost 5 bases and the V segment lost 7 bases, leaving 8 bases of the junction unmatched. This CDR3 has 14 residues. Germline V gives CDR1 SGHRS, CDR2 YFSETQ. The CDR3, as DNA: TGCGCCAGCGGCGGAGCGGGAAATACCGGGGAGCTGTTTTTT. Encoded protein: CASGGAGNTGELFF.

This clone was observed many times. This chain joins TRBV30 and TRBJ1-2, with D perhaps TRBD1 (5 bases). This CDR3 comprises 11 residues. Germline assignment: CDR1 GTSNPN and CDR2 SVGIG (reference sequence). Trimming stripped 1 base from V and 8 bases from J, with 8 bases between. CDR3 sequence: CAWSEGWGYTF. In nucleotides, the CDR3 is TGTGCCTGGAGTGAGGGGTGGGGCTACACCTTC. Based on the CDR3 plus reference TRBV30 and TRBJ1-2, the full variable domain is SQTIHQWPATLVQPVGSPLSLECTVEGTSNPNLYWYRQAAGRGLQLLFYSVGIGQISSEVPQNLSASRPQDRQFILSSKKLLLSDSGFYLCAWSEGWGYTFGSGTRLTVV.

This chain connects TRBV10-2 to TRBJ2-7; possibly TRBD2 for D (5 bases). Germline V gives CDR1 WSHSY, CDR2 SAAADI. V was shortened by 0 bases and J by 5 bases, with 11 bases between the two germline ends. This CDR3 contains 14 residues. In DNA form, the CDR3 reads TGCGCCAGCAGTGAGTCCGGGGTAGGACACGAGCAGTACTTC. It codes for CASSESGVGHEQYF.

This clone has ten or more counts. The J gene is TRBJ1-3, the V gene TRBV5-1, with no clear D. V dropped 8 bases and J dropped 0 bases, with 18 bases sitting between them. Germline assignment: CDR1 SGHRS and CDR2 YFSETQ. The CDR3 loop spans 16 amino acids. DNA of the CDR3: TGCGCCAGTTCCTCCGACGCCGGACTCTCTGGAAACACCATATATTTT. Translating gives CASSSDAGLSGNTIYF.

This clone has ten or more counts. This chain connects TRBV5-1 to TRBJ2-3; D not certain. Germline V gene lookup returns CDR1 SGHRS and CDR2 YFSETQ. The V and J ends lost 4 bases and 4 bases respectively, with 10 bases between them. The CDR3 totals 13 residues. CDR3 sequence (DNA): TGCGCCAGCAGCGGGCGGATGCCAGATACGCAGTATTTT. Protein sequence: CASSGRMPDTQYF.

The rearrangement links TRBV7-2 to TRBJ2-1; TRBD2 aligns across 7 bases. V shed 3 bases and J 3 bases; nucleotides not matched to a gene: 2. The CDR3 covers 14 residues. Germline CDR1 reads SGHTA; CDR2 reads FQGNSA. The CDR3 loop reads CASSLAGVYNEQFF. The CDR3 region has the DNA TGTGCCAGCAGCTTGGCGGGAGTCTACAATGAGCAGTTCTTC.

V gene TRBV5-1 combines with J gene TRBJ1-2; D may be TRBD1 (5 bases). Trimming removed 0 bases from V and 4 bases from J, with 19 bases in between. There are 17 residues in the CDR3. Germline assignment: CDR1 SGHRS and CDR2 YFSETQ. This chain's CDR3 is CASSLVREGFLGYGYTF. The CDR3 DNA is TGCGCCAGCAGCTTGGTCAGGGAGGGTTTTTTAGGCTATGGCTACACCTTC.

In its sample, this clone was seen a few times. This chain links TRBV9 with TRBJ2-3; D gene uncertain. Per the germline V gene, CDR1 is SGDLS and CDR2 is YYNGEE. The length of the CDR3 is 12 residues. Trimming took off 1 base at V and 6 bases at J, with 6 bases between the two ends. The chain's CDR3 is CASSVMGDTQYF. The DNA of the CDR3 is TGTGCCAGCAGCGTAATGGGTGATACGCAGTATTTT.

This clone was picked up many times. V is TRBV5-5 and J is TRBJ2-5, with D tentatively TRBD1 (6 bases). CDR3 length equals 15 residues. Germline V lookup: CDR1 SGHKS, CDR2 YYEKEE (reference sequence). V lost 2 bases to trimming and J lost 6 bases, with 17 bases between them. The CDR3 is CASSFSNGGLQTQYF. In DNA, the CDR3 is TGTGCCAGCAGCTTTAGTAATGGGGGCCTTCAGACCCAGTACTTC.

This clone is labeled as medium-sized. The rearrangement joins TRBV15 to TRBJ2-7, with no clear D. Germline assignment: CDR1 LNHNV and CDR2 YYDKDF (reference sequence). CDR3 length equals 13 residues. Between the trimmed V and J ends, which lost 5 bases and 1 base, there was a span of 9 bases. CDR3 nucleotide sequence: TGTGCCACCAGCCCGCAACCTTCCTACGAGCAGTACTTC. As protein: CATSPQPSYEQYF.

This clone is deemed medium-sized. This chain connects TRBV6-1 to TRBJ1-1; no clear D gene. The CDR3 extends over 11 amino acids. V was pared by 8 bases and J by 0 bases, with 4 bases between. The germline gives CDR1 MNHNS, CDR2 SASEGT. The CDR3: CASRVNTEAFF. In DNA, the CDR3 is TGTGCCAGCCGAGTGAACACTGAAGCTTTCTTT.

The chain carries TRBV6-1 and TRBJ2-7, with 8 bases fitting TRBD1. The CDR3 sequence is 15 residues long. Germline values: CDR1 MNHNS, CDR2 SASEGT. The junction had 3 bases not matched to a gene; V was cut back by 1 base and J by 1 base. The CDR3 sequence is CASSEETGGSYEQYF. The CDR3 DNA is TGTGCCAGCAGTGAAGAAACAGGGGGATCCTACGAGCAGTACTTC.

On this clone: An end of the junction does not agree with germline; a read error may underlie this. The rearrangement links TRBV5-1 to TRBJ2-5; TRBD1 is a possible D gene (5 bases). Germline CDR1 reads SGHRS; CDR2 reads YFSETQ. The CDR3 consists of 15 residues. CDR3 in amino acids: CARSLAPTDEETQYF. Here the CDR3 DNA reads TGCGCCAGAAGCTTGGCCCCGACAGATGAAGAGACCCAGTACTTC.

V and J are TRBV2 and TRBJ2-7, with D tentatively TRBD2 (7 bases). Germline values: CDR1 SNHLY, CDR2 FYNNEI. The CDR3 contains 16 residues. The V end was cut by 5 bases, the J end by 0 bases, with 17 bases between. The CDR3 sequence: CASSLWSGGVSYEQYF. In nucleotides, the CDR3 is TGTGCCAGCAGTTTATGGTCGGGGGGCGTCTCCTACGAGCAGTACTTC.

This clone was observed many times. This chain links TRBV7-9 with TRBJ2-5; D remains unclear. The V and J ends lost 3 bases and 14 bases respectively, with 16 bases between them. The germline V gene has CDR1 SEHNR and CDR2 FQNEAQ (reference sequence). The CDR3 has 12 amino acids. The CDR3 is CASSFEFGRVYF. Written as DNA, the CDR3 is TGTGCCAGCAGCTTCGAGTTTGGAAGGGTTTACTTC. The variable domain in full, with the rest retrieved from reference TRBV7-9 and TRBJ2-5, is DTGVSQNPRHKITKRGQNVTFRCDPISEHNRLYWYRQTLGQGPEFLTYFQNEAQLEKSRLLSDRFSAERPKGSFSTLEIQRTEQGDSAMYLCASSFEFGRVYFGPGTRLLVL.

This clone was found many times. V and J are TRBV9 and TRBJ2-1; D might be TRBD1 or TRBD2, each matching 5 bases. The CDR3 has 14 amino acids. The germline V gene encodes CDR1 SGDLS and CDR2 YYNGEE. V shed 4 bases and J shed 4 bases, with 12 bases lying between them. CDR3 region: CASSQGTPYNEQFF. As DNA, the CDR3 is TGTGCCAGCAGCCAAGGGACGCCTTACAATGAGCAGTTCTTC.

This clone was detected ten times or more. The chain couples TRBV2 to TRBJ1-3, with no clear D. V was trimmed by 4 bases and J by 3 bases, leaving 19 bases between them. This CDR3 is 17 amino acids long. Germline assignment: CDR1 SNHLY and CDR2 FYNNEI. CDR3: CASSAPPAGSYGNTIYF. The CDR3 bases are TGTGCCAGCAGTGCACCCCCTGCGGGGTCTTATGGAAACACCATATATTTT.

The rearrangement uses TRBV19 and TRBJ1-3; the match to TRBD1 covers 7 bases. Germline lookup yields CDR1 LNHDA and CDR2 SQIVND (reference sequence). The CDR3 is 18 amino acids. J gave up 3 bases and V 4 bases, and 15 bases lay outside the gene matches. The CDR3 nucleotides are TGTGCCAGTAGTACCTCGTGTCAGAACAGGGGTGTTGGAAACACCATATATTTT. Protein sequence: CASSTSCQNRGVGNTIYF.

This clone was counted at least ten times. The V and J genes are TRBV20-1 and TRBJ2-1, with TRBD2 as a possible D gene (6 bases). From germline, CDR1 is DFQATT and CDR2 SNEGSKA (reference sequence). V was trimmed by 0 bases and J by 0 bases, leaving 15 bases between them. CDR3 length equals 17 residues. The CDR3 coding sequence is TGCAGTGCTAGAGATTACGGGGGTCCAAGCTCCTACAATGAGCAGTTCTTC. The encoded protein is CSARDYGGPSSYNEQFF.